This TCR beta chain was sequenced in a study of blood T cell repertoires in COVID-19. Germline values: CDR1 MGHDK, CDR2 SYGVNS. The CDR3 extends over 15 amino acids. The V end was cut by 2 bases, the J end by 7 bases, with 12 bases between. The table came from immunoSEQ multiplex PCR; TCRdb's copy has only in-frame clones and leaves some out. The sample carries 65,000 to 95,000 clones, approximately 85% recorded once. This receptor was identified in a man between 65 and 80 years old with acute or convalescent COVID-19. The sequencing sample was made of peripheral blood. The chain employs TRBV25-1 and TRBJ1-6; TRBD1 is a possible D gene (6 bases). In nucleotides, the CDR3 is TGTGCCAGCAGTGAAGGGGGCGCGCGGAATTCACCCCTCCACTTT. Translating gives CASSEGGARNSPLHF. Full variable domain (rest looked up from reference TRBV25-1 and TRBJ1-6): EADIYQTPRYLVIGTGKKITLECSQTMGHDKMYWYQQDPGMELHLIHYSYGVNSTEKGDLSSESTVSRIRTEHFPLTLESARPSHTSQYLCASSEGGARNSPLHFGNGTRLTVT.